The present TCR beta chain was sequenced within a study of tumor-infiltrating lymphocytes in primary liver carcinoma (dated by TCRdb to the late 2010s). Background for the entire study: Hepatocellular carcinoma (four) or combined HCC and intrahepatic cholangiocarcinoma (one) was present in the five patients, who were three men and two women aged 30 to 69 years. Tumors of the five patients were stage T1-T3 N0M0 with maximum diameters of roughly 4.2 to 11 cm. Each sample produced roughly 3.5 to 7.13 million productive TCRbeta reads, and read depth showed no significant difference between tissue types. TCRbeta repertoire sequencing, expression microarrays and whole-exome sequencing were combined in the study across five regions of each liver tumor, with adjacent normal tissue and blood also included. A total of some 35 specimens from 5 patients went through TCRbeta repertoire sequencing, namely 25 tumor regions, 5 adjacent noncancerous liver tissues and 5 peripheral blood samples. Technical replicate repertoires showed high reproducibility, with mean shared-clone rates roughly 0.87 and correlation coefficients above 0.95.

TCRbeta-specific cDNA was reverse-transcribed from about 520 ng total RNA using a constant-region primer and ProtoScript II reverse transcriptase. Construction of the TCRbeta libraries relied on three nested rounds of multiplex PCR, following a slightly modified ARM-PCR procedure. Each of the first two PCR rounds ran for around 10 cycles using multiplex TRBV1-TRBV30 forward primers together with a Cbeta reverse primer. Sample barcodes and Illumina adapters were added in a final 25-cycle PCR with Deep VentR polymerase. Before sequencing, amplicons of 200-500 bp were purified from gel using a QIAquick gel extraction kit. An Illumina HiSeq 2500 was used to sequence the TCRbeta amplicons, generating 250-bp paired-end reads. The source study handled its data this way. Quality trimming of reads was performed with Trimmomatic v0.33, and paired reads were merged with FLASH v1.2.11 so that full CDR3 sequences could be recovered. V, D and J germline segments were assigned to the rearranged TCRbeta sequences by MiGEC v1.2.1b. VDJtools v1.0.0 computed clonotype statistics and Shannon-Wiener diversity indices. To cut down on sampling bias, every analysis after diversity analysis relied on just the 250 most abundant clonotypes from each sample. TCRdb passed the public sequencing reads through fastp at Q25 and MiXCR, retaining productive beta sequences. Rows are unified per CDR3 protein, each entry keeping the most common DNA and genes. The authors' filters were not applied to this entry. This sample has over 75,000 distinct CDR3 sequences in its table, and 65% to 70% of those were observed once. The top ten constitute 27% of the sample.

Without any cell sorting, total RNA and DNA were extracted together from approximately 20-30 mg of bulk tissue using the AllPrep DNA/RNA mini kit. Surgical resection was performed in China between 2015 and early 2016 on a handful of patients with histopathologically diagnosed primary liver carcinoma. Patients had chronic HBV infection and were treatment-naive at sampling. Fresh tumor and adjacent tissue pieces were bisected; one half was stored in RNAlater at -80°C, the other sent for histology. To note about this clonotype: Its cognate antigen has yet to be identified. A much more abundant neighbour one base away suggests this may be a read error.

Deletion took 0 bases off V and 12 bases off J, with a span of 15 bases between the germline ends. The CDR3, cysteine through phenylalanine, is 13 amino acids long. Only the CDR3 region is kept as DNA, spanning 39 bases read in frame from base 1. As encoded in the germline V gene, CDR1 is MDHEN while CDR2 is SYDVKM. Broader findings and caveats from the paper: Comparison of CD4+ and CD8+ T cell repertoires was precluded by the use of bulk unsorted samples. Repertoire overlap was found to be higher between tumor regions (mean approximately 35%) than between tumor-adjacent (around 17%) or tumor-blood (14%) pairs, consistent with antigen-driven expansion. The study included only four or five patients, and the authors note findings should be validated in a larger study. Only the TCR beta chain was sequenced, so true repertoire diversity is likely underestimated because unpaired alpha chains were not captured. The top 250 clones accounted for a significantly greater share of the repertoire in tumors than in blood (p = 0.039).

The chain employs TRBV28 and TRBJ2-7, and possibly TRBD2, on 6 matching bases. The source is a man aged 40-55 years with primary liver carcinoma and hepatitis B virus infection. Input material: tumor-adjacent normal liver tissue. CDR3 protein: CASSLWDRRETYF. The DNA sequence is given as TGTGCCAGCAGTTTATGGGATAGGAGGGAGACGTACTTC.